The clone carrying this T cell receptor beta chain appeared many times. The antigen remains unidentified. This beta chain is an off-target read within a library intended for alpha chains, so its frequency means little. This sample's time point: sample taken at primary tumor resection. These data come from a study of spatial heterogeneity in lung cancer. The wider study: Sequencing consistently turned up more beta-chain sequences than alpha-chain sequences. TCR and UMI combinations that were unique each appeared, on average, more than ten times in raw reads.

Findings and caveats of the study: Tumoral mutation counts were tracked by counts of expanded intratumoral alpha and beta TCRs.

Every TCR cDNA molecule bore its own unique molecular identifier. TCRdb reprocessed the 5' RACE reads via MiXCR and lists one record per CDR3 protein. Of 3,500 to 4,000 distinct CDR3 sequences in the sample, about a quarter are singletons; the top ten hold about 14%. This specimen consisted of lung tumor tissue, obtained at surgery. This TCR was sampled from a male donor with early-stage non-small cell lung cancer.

The CDR3, as DNA: TGTGCCAGCAGTTCCATCACTAGTCTCTCTATATTCCACGAGCAGTACTTC. Translating gives CASSSITSLSIFHEQYF. This rearrangement joins TRBV28 to TRBJ2-7; weak D call: TRBD2 (5 bases). The CDR3 loop spans 17 amino acids. Trimming stripped 4 bases from V and 5 bases from J, with 24 bases between. Germline CDR1 reads MDHEN; CDR2 reads SYDVKM.